This T cell receptor (beta chain) derives from a study of T cell repertoires in cytomegalovirus infection. On the study more broadly: Public TCR beta signatures provided an indication of both CMV infection and a matching HLA type.

On this clonotype itself: Its antigen is not identified.

TCRdb independently ran MiXCR on the reads; one entry per CDR3 protein. Among 200,000 to 300,000 distinct CDR3 sequences listed, approximately 15% were seen once. Study-level findings and limits: CMV carriers with the relevant HLA were identified by cumulative public TCR beta family frequency. HLA-C-restricted CMV clonotypes gave the most frequent clonotype in two of eight donors.

The ends lost 5 bases at V and 2 bases at J; junction bases unmatched: 7. Germline V gene lookup returns CDR1 SEHNR and CDR2 FQNEAQ (reference sequence). The CDR3 is 15 amino acids. This receptor was identified in a human donor in good health (CMV status not recorded). Some clones in this sample may be carry-over from other donors' samples. The sequenced sample consisted of PBMCs. This chain connects TRBV7-9 to TRBJ2-3, with 7 bases that match TRBD1. CDR3 protein: CASSPSRGTTDTQYF. The CDR3 DNA sequence: TGTGCCAGCAGCCCCAGCAGGGGGACCACAGATACGCAGTATTTT.